This TCR beta chain was recorded in a study of Ad26.COV2.S vaccination and SARS-CoV-2 variants. Clones were sequenced by immunoSEQ multiplex PCR, and TCRdb holds only the in-frame ones, with some missing. The data contain around 340,000 clones, approximately 86% of them singletons. About this clone itself: What it binds is unknown.

With 0 bases clipped from V and 6 bases from J, the junction kept 6 bases outside the gene matches. The CDR3 length is 15 residues. The germline gives CDR1 MNHEY, CDR2 SMNVEV (reference sequence). As for treatment: around 19 received Ad26.COV2.S at low or high dose, single or two shots; about 5 received placebo; per-sample allocation not given. Repertoires come from day 63 after the first vaccine or placebo injection. An adult donor aged 18-55 years was enrolled in Boston. Vaccination used an Ad26 vector expressing Wuhan-strain SARS-CoV-2 spike. Study-wide points: Vaccine recipients showed a spike-specific TCR breadth that was higher than in placebo recipients.

The chain carries TRBV27 and TRBJ2-7, with TRBD1 matching over 9 bases. The source was peripheral blood, collected in a trial of Ad26.COV2.S vaccine versus placebo. The clonotype originates from a person between 18 and 65 years old who received the Ad26.COV2.S COVID-19 vaccine or a placebo. CDR3: CASSLSETGGLEQYF. The CDR3, as DNA: TGTGCCAGCAGTTTATCAGAAACAGGGGGCCTCGAGCAGTACTTC.